A selection of T cell receptor beta chains follows, all from one sample in a study of OX40 agonist ivuxolimab in advanced cancers. Produced via immunoSEQ multiplex PCR; TCRdb's table is partial and in-frame only. The sample has approximately 74,000 clones, around 79% seen once; the top ten hold under 7%. The sequencing here drew on CD4+ or CD8+ T cells sorted from blood, taken in a trial of the OX40 agonist ivuxolimab. The receptors stem from an adult with an advanced solid tumor such as melanoma, head and neck, liver or kidney cancer. The CDR3 runs from the conserved cysteine through the conserved F or W. The order of the fields is D gene, clone size, V gene, J gene, CDR3 protein, CDR3 DNA. The D gene is left open where the match is weak. Clone size appears in some rows only: once, few, many, or a class for an expanded clone.

d_call: .
clone_size: .
v_call: TRBV15
j_call: TRBJ1-5
cdr3_aa: CATSRVGGPQHF
cdr3_nt: TGTGCCACCAGCAGAGTAGGGGGGCCCCAGCATTTT

d_call: TRBD2
clone_size: once
v_call: TRBV7-9
j_call: TRBJ2-5
cdr3_aa: CASSLLAGAARETQYF
cdr3_nt: TGTGCCAGCAGCCTCTTAGCGGGAGCGGCCCGAGAGACCCAGTACTTC

d_call: TRBD1
clone_size: .
v_call: TRBV19
j_call: TRBJ2-1
cdr3_aa: CASSGGTGWNNEQFF
cdr3_nt: TGTGCCAGTAGTGGGGGGACAGGGTGGAACAATGAGCAGTTCTTC

d_call: .
clone_size: once
v_call: TRBV12-2
j_call: TRBJ1-2
cdr3_aa: CASRLRHYGYTF
cdr3_nt: TGTGCAAGTCGCTTAAGACACTATGGCTACACCTTC

d_call: .
clone_size: once
v_call: TRBV14
j_call: TRBJ1-1
cdr3_aa: CASSQELRRTEAFF
cdr3_nt: TGTGCCAGCAGCCAAGAACTTAGGCGGACTGAAGCTTTCTTT

d_call: .
clone_size: .
v_call: TRBV9
j_call: TRBJ2-2
cdr3_aa: CASSVRRVAREGTGELFF
cdr3_nt: TGTGCCAGCAGCGTACGCCGGGTTGCGAGAGAGGGGACCGGGGAGCTGTTTTTT

d_call: .
clone_size: .
v_call: TRBV5-6
j_call: TRBJ1-2
cdr3_aa: CASSFSGDDQGGYTF
cdr3_nt: TGTGCCAGCAGCTTCTCAGGAGACGACCAGGGGGGCTACACCTTC

d_call: .
clone_size: .
v_call: TRBV7-7
j_call: TRBJ2-7
cdr3_aa: CASSLGVSYEQYF
cdr3_nt: TGTGCCAGCAGCTTAGGGGTTAGCTACGAGCAGTACTTC

d_call: .
clone_size: .
v_call: TRBV28
j_call: TRBJ1-2
cdr3_aa: CASNLRWEQGHGYTF
cdr3_nt: TGTGCCAGCAACCTCCGATGGGAACAGGGCCATGGCTACACCTTC

d_call: .
clone_size: few
v_call: TRBV5-1
j_call: TRBJ1-2
cdr3_aa: CASSPNRNYGYTF
cdr3_nt: TGCGCCAGCAGCCCCAACAGGAACTATGGCTACACCTTC

d_call: .
clone_size: few
v_call: TRBV7-9
j_call: TRBJ2-2
cdr3_aa: CASSSRVITGELFF
cdr3_nt: TGTGCCAGCAGCTCCAGGGTAATCACCGGGGAGCTGTTTTTT

d_call: TRBD2
clone_size: .
v_call: TRBV13
j_call: TRBJ2-3
cdr3_aa: CASSLERETDTQYF
cdr3_nt: TGTGCCAGCAGCTTAGAGCGGGAGACAGATACGCAGTATTTT

d_call: TRBD1
clone_size: .
v_call: TRBV4-3
j_call: TRBJ2-5
cdr3_aa: CASSRGQSSQETQYF
cdr3_nt: TGCGCCAGCAGCCGGGGACAGTCATCACAAGAGACCCAGTACTTC

d_call: TRBD1
clone_size: .
v_call: TRBV27
j_call: TRBJ1-6
cdr3_aa: CASSGTGSNSPLHF
cdr3_nt: TGTGCCAGCAGTGGGACAGGGTCGAATTCACCCCTCCACTTT

d_call: TRBD1
clone_size: .
v_call: TRBV28
j_call: TRBJ2-3
cdr3_aa: CASSSYSGTGVVRDTQYF
cdr3_nt: TGTGCCAGCAGTTCCTACTCCGGGACAGGGGTCGTCCGGGATACGCAGTATTTT

d_call: TRBD1
clone_size: once
v_call: TRBV10-2
j_call: TRBJ2-7
cdr3_aa: CASRFGTGASYEQYF
cdr3_nt: TGCGCCAGCAGATTCGGGACAGGGGCTTCCTACGAGCAGTACTTC

d_call: .
clone_size: few
v_call: TRBV6-1
j_call: TRBJ2-7
cdr3_aa: CASSVGGSHSYEQYF
cdr3_nt: TGTGCCAGCAGTGTTGGGGGATCCCATTCCTACGAGCAGTACTTC

d_call: TRBD2
clone_size: few
v_call: TRBV4-2
j_call: TRBJ2-7
cdr3_aa: CASSQEGTSGSYEQYF
cdr3_nt: TGTGCCAGCAGCCAAGAGGGGACTAGCGGTTCCTACGAGCAGTACTTC

d_call: TRBD1
clone_size: .
v_call: TRBV18
j_call: TRBJ1-5
cdr3_aa: CASSPTRDRGEQPQHF
cdr3_nt: TGTGCCAGCTCTCCAACAAGGGACAGGGGGGAGCAGCCCCAGCATTTT

d_call: .
clone_size: .
v_call: TRBV7-2
j_call: TRBJ2-7
cdr3_aa: CASSLISYEQYF
cdr3_nt: TGTGCCAGCAGCTTAATCTCCTACGAGCAGTACTTC

d_call: TRBD1
clone_size: .
v_call: TRBV27
j_call: TRBJ2-1
cdr3_aa: CASSVRDSAFNEQFF
cdr3_nt: TGTGCCAGCAGCGTCCGGGACAGCGCATTCAATGAGCAGTTCTTC

d_call: .
clone_size: .
v_call: TRBV6-1
j_call: TRBJ2-1
cdr3_aa: CASSKRSGAYNEQFF
cdr3_nt: TGTGCCAGCAGTAAAAGAAGCGGCGCCTACAATGAGCAGTTCTTC

d_call: .
clone_size: .
v_call: TRBV7-2
j_call: TRBJ1-3
cdr3_aa: CASSLGINSGNTIYF
cdr3_nt: TGTGCCAGCAGCTTAGGGATAAACTCTGGAAACACCATATATTTT

d_call: TRBD2
clone_size: .
v_call: TRBV13
j_call: TRBJ2-1
cdr3_aa: CASSWSSGALSSYNEQFF
cdr3_nt: TGTGCCAGCAGCTGGTCTAGCGGGGCCCTGAGCTCCTACAATGAGCAGTTCTTC

d_call: TRBD2
clone_size: .
v_call: TRBV29-1
j_call: TRBJ2-1
cdr3_aa: CSVVVGGTGNEQFF
cdr3_nt: TGCAGCGTTGTGGTGGGGGGGACGGGCAATGAGCAGTTCTTC

d_call: .
clone_size: few
v_call: TRBV5-4
j_call: TRBJ2-7
cdr3_aa: CASSFQGRDEQYF
cdr3_nt: TGTGCCAGCAGCTTCCAGGGACGGGACGAGCAGTACTTC

d_call: TRBD2
clone_size: few
v_call: TRBV7-3
j_call: TRBJ2-5
cdr3_aa: CASSSPLAGGYQETQYF
cdr3_nt: TGTGCCAGCAGCTCACCCCTGGCGGGGGGGTACCAAGAGACCCAGTACTTC

d_call: .
clone_size: .
v_call: TRBV7-9
j_call: TRBJ2-1
cdr3_aa: CASSQTLAAQGGNEQFF
cdr3_nt: TGCGCCAGCAGCCAAACTTTAGCGGCCCAGGGGGGGAATGAGCAGTTCTTC